This T cell receptor beta chain was captured by sequencing in a study of control samples from healthy donors and cancer patients. The repertoire was sequenced with immunoSEQ multiplex PCR; TCRdb's copy has only in-frame clones and lacks some. The sample yields around 42,000 clones, around 94% seen once. In germline, CDR1 is MNHEY, CDR2 SVGEGT. The CDR3 is 14 residues long. V was trimmed by 1 base and J by 3 bases, leaving 7 bases between them. The TCR was taken from a man aged 60-69 years in good health. The rearrangement uses TRBV6-2 or TRBV6-3 and TRBJ1-5; D remains unclear. Material for sequencing was blood. As DNA, the CDR3 is TGTGCCAGCAGTTACTTTGGGTCCAATCAGCCCCAGCATTTT. This translates into CASSYFGSNQPQHF.